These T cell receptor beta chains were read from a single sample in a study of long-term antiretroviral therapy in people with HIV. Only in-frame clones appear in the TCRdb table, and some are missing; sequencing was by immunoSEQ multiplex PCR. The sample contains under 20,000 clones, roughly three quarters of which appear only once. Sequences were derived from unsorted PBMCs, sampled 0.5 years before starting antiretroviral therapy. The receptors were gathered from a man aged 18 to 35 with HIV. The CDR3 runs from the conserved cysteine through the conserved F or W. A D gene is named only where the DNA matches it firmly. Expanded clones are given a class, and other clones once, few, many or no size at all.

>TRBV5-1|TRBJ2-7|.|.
TGCGCCAGCAGCTTGGCCTTTGGGGATTCCTACGAGCAGTACTTC
CASSLAFGDSYEQYF
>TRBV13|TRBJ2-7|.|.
TGTGCCAGCAGCTCCGGCCCCTTCTCCTACGAGCAGTACTTC
CASSSGPFSYEQYF
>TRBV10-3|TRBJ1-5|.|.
TGTGCCATCAGTCCAAATAATCAGCCCCAGCATTTT
CAISPNNQPQHF
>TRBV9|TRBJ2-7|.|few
TGTGCCAGCAGCGTAAGGGTAGGTCCCTACGAGCAGTACTTC
CASSVRVGPYEQYF
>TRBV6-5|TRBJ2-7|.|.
TGTGCCAGCAGTTACGCGACAGGAGTGTACGAGCAGTACTTC
CASSYATGVYEQYF
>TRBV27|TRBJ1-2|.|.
TGTGCCAGCAGCGCCGGACAGTACTATGGCTACACCTTC
CASSAGQYYGYTF
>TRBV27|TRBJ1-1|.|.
TGTGCCAGCAGATGGCAGGGGCAGGATTTCTTT
CASRWQGQDFF
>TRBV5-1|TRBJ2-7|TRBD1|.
TGCGCCAGCAGCCCCGGGACAGGGTATAACGAGCAGTACTTC
CASSPGTGYNEQYF
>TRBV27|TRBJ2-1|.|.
TGTGCCAGCAGTCCCGAACAGGTACTCAATGAGCAGTTCTTC
CASSPEQVLNEQFF
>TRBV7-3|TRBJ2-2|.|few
TGTGCCAGCAGCTTTTCCAGGGCACACACCGGGGAGCTGTTTTTT
CASSFSRAHTGELFF
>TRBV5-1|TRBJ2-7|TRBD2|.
TGCGCCAGCAGCGCCGCGGGACTAGCGGGGTGGGAGCAGTACTTC
CASSAAGLAGWEQYF
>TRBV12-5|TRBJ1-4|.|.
TGTGCTAGTGGTTTTACCCTTAATGAAAAACTGTTTTTT
CASGFTLNEKLFF
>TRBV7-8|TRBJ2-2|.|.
TGTGCCAGCAGCAGGACCCAGCCCGGGAACACCGGGGAGCTGTTTTTT
CASSRTQPGNTGELFF
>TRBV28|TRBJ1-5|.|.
TGTGCCAGCAGACTTTCATATTATAGCAATCAGCCCCAGCATTTT
CASRLSYYSNQPQHF
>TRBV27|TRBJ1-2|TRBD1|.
TGTGCCAGCCGTGGACAGGGGGCGGGCTATGGCTACACCTTC
CASRGQGAGYGYTF
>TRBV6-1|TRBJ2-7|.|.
TGTGCCAGCAGTGAATTTTTAGTGACCTACGAGCAGTACTTC
CASSEFLVTYEQYF